The 15 T cell receptor beta chains below come from one sample, sequenced in a study of blood T cell repertoires in COVID-19. Measured with immunoSEQ multiplex PCR; TCRdb has only the in-frame clones, and not every one. The table shows more than 300,000 clones, with 80% to 90% occurring only once. Sequencing was performed on peripheral blood. The receptors shown here come from a woman in her forties or fifties with COVID-19, enrolled during active disease.

This chain joins TRBV3-1 (or the pseudogene TRBV3-2) and TRBJ1-1; a weak D match, TRBD1 (6 bases). The CDR3 consists of 13 residues. V shed 6 bases and J shed 3 bases, with 11 bases lying between them. The germline V gene encodes CDR1 LGHDT and CDR2 YNNKEL (reference sequence). CDR3 DNA: TGTGCCAGCAGTCTAGGACAGTACACTGAAGCTTTCTTT. Protein: CASSLGQYTEAFF.

The rearrangement uses TRBV2 and TRBJ2-3; D possibly corresponds to TRBD2 (6 bases). The CDR3 has 14 amino acids. The ends were cut back, 3 bases at V and 2 bases at J, with 9 bases in the middle. Germline-derived CDR1 and CDR2 are SNHLY and FYNNEI. The CDR3 region has the DNA TGTGCCAGCAGTGAGGTAGCGGCCACAGATACGCAGTATTTT. As protein: CASSEVAATDTQYF.

The chain combines TRBV7-3 with TRBJ2-7; D uncertain. Between the trimmed V and J ends, which lost 3 bases and 4 bases, there was a span of 10 bases. The CDR3 sequence is 13 residues long. Germline CDR1 SGHTA, CDR2 FQGTGA. CDR3 bases: TGTGCCAGCAGCTTGGAGAACCTGTACGAGCAGTACTTC. It translates to CASSLENLYEQYF.

V usage is TRBV4-2 and J usage is TRBJ1-3; D possibly corresponds to TRBD1 (5 bases). Trimming cost V 3 bases and J 4 bases, with 13 bases left between them. The CDR3 length is 15 residues. Per germline, CDR1 LGHNA and CDR2 YNFKEQ. DNA for the CDR3: TGTGCCAGCAGCCATACAATGGACAACGGAAACACCATATATTTT. Its protein product is CASSHTMDNGNTIYF.

The rearrangement links TRBV30 to TRBJ1-2; TRBD1 matches at 8 bases. The J segment lost 5 bases and the V segment lost 3 bases, leaving 8 bases of the junction unmatched. The CDR3 loop spans 14 amino acids. Germline lookup yields CDR1 GTSNPN and CDR2 SVGIG (reference sequence). DNA for the CDR3: TGTGCCTGGAGAAGACAGGGGATTTCTTATGGCTACACCTTC. It specifies CAWRRQGISYGYTF.

The gene calls are TRBV5-1 and TRBJ2-1; perhaps TRBD2 as D (5 bases). V lost 5 bases to trimming and J lost 6 bases, with 18 bases between them. CDR3 size: 15 residues. Germline CDR1 reads SGHRS; CDR2 reads YFSETQ. The CDR3 loop reads CASSLGNLPSNEQFF. DNA of the CDR3: TGCGCCAGCAGTCTCGGGAACCTACCAAGCAATGAGCAGTTCTTC.

DNA of the CDR3: TGCGCCAGCAGCCAAACCGGGACACGAAACACTGAAGCTTTCTTT. Translation gives CASSQTGTRNTEAFF. The V and J genes are TRBV5-1 and TRBJ1-1; a possible D gene is TRBD1 (6 bases). The CDR3 loop spans 15 amino acids. Germline loops: CDR1 SGHRS, CDR2 YFSETQ. Deletions cut 4 bases from V and 2 bases from J, with 15 bases between. The whole variable domain, filled in from reference TRBV5-1 and TRBJ1-1, reads KAGVTQTPRYLIKTRGQQVTLSCSPISGHRSVSWYQQTPGQGLQFLFEYFSETQRNKGNFPGRFSGRQFSNSRSEMNVSTLELGDSALYLCASSQTGTRNTEAFFGQGTRLTVV.

This clone was picked up a small number of times. The chain combines TRBV10-1 with TRBJ1-5, with a possible D match to TRBD1 (6 bases). Trimming removed 7 bases at V and 7 bases at J, with 14 bases between. Germline V gene sequence: CDR1 WNHNN, CDR2 SYGVQD (reference sequence). CDR3 size: 13 residues. The chain's CDR3 is CASTTTGDQPQHF. DNA of the CDR3: TGCGCCAGCACCACGACAGGTGACCAGCCCCAGCATTTT.

The chain combines TRBV10-3 with TRBJ2-1, with TRBD2 identical over 8 bases. This CDR3 comprises 14 residues. V gave up 5 bases and J gave up 4 bases; unmatched junction bases: 4. In germline, CDR1 is ENHRY, CDR2 SYGVKD. CDR3 region: CAISSGSSYNEQFF. The CDR3 nucleotides read TGTGCCATCAGTAGCGGGAGTTCGTACAATGAGCAGTTCTTC.

The genes are TRBV30 and TRBJ1-4; 8 nucleotides agree with TRBD1. Trimming removed 1 base from V and 7 bases from J; junction bases left unmatched: 8. The CDR3 sequence is 15 residues long. Germline V gives CDR1 GTSNPN, CDR2 SVGIG (reference sequence). CDR3 sequence: CAWSAVQGAGEKLFF. In DNA form, the CDR3 reads TGTGCCTGGAGTGCAGTGCAGGGGGCGGGTGAAAAACTGTTTTTT.

The J gene is TRBJ2-2, the V gene TRBV9, with TRBD2 as a possible D gene (5 bases). Germline loops: CDR1 SGDLS, CDR2 YYNGEE. The CDR3 has 16 residues. V dropped 0 bases and J dropped 6 bases, with 15 bases sitting between them. DNA for the CDR3: TGTGCCAGCAGCGTAGAATGGGCTAGCCTGCCCGGGGAGCTGTTTTTT. As protein: CASSVEWASLPGELFF. Combining the CDR3 with reference TRBV9 and TRBJ2-2 gives the whole variable domain DSGVTQTPKHLITATGQRVTLRCSPRSGDLSVYWYQQSLDQGLQFLIQYYNGEERAKGNILERFSAQQFPDLHSELNLSSLELGDSALYFCASSVEWASLPGELFFGEGSRLTVL.

This chain links TRBV4-1 with TRBJ2-3; 8 bases align to TRBD2. The CDR3 runs to 15 residues. The junction had 3 bases not matched to a gene; V was cut back by 2 bases and J by 2 bases. The germline V gene has CDR1 MGHRA and CDR2 YSYEKL. The CDR3 sequence: CASSQRAGVTDTQYF. In nucleotides, the CDR3 is TGCGCCAGCAGCCAAAGAGCGGGGGTCACAGATACGCAGTATTTT.

The V gene is TRBV6-5, the J gene TRBJ2-5; no firm D call. From germline, CDR1 is MNHEY and CDR2 SVGAGI. V lost 9 bases to trimming and J lost 2 bases, with 19 bases between them. This CDR3 has 15 amino acids. Here the CDR3 reads CASREVRSLQETQYF. CDR3 nucleotide sequence: TGTGCCAGTAGAGAGGTACGCTCACTACAAGAGACCCAGTACTTC.

This clone was observed once. The rearrangement links TRBV12-5 to TRBJ1-1; 7 nucleotides match TRBD1. The CDR3 covers 15 residues. Germline V gene lookup returns CDR1 LGHNT and CDR2 FRNRAP. V lost 6 bases, J lost 0 bases, and 7 bases stayed unmatched. This CDR3 is CASGTKGQLNTEAFF. The CDR3 bases are TGTGCTAGTGGAACGAAGGGACAGCTGAACACTGAAGCTTTCTTT.

The chain is built from TRBV4-3 and TRBJ2-3, with 13 bases identical to TRBD2. V lost 4 bases and J lost 6; bases outside the gene matches: 10. The CDR3 covers 17 residues. Germline V gives CDR1 LGHNA, CDR2 YSLEER. Here the CDR3 DNA reads TGCGCCAGCAGCCCCAGGACTAGCGGGAGAGCGGGGGATACGCAGTATTTT. Protein: CASSPRTSGRAGDTQYF.